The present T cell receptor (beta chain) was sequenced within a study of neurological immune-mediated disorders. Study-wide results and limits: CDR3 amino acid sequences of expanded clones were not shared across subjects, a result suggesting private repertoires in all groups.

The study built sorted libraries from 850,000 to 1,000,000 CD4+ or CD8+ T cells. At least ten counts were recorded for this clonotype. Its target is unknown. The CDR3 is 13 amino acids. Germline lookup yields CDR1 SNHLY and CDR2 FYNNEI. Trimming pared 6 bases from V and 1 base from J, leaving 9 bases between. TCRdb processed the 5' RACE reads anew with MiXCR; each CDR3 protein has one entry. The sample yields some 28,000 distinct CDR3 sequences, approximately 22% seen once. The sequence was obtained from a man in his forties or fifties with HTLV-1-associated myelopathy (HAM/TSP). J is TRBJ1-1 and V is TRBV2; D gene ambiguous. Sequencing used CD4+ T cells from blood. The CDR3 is CASRKERNTEAFF. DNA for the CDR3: TGTGCCAGCAGGAAGGAGAGGAACACTGAAGCTTTCTTT.